The T cell receptor beta chain described here comes from a study of MAIT cells during Salmonella Paratyphi A infection (dated by TCRdb to the late 2010s). In terms of the full investigation: Adult volunteers aged 18 to 60 swallowed one dose of 1-5x10^3 CFU of S. Paratyphi A strain NVGH308. Starting at diagnosis, the diagnosed volunteers took ciprofloxacin 500 mg twice daily for 14 days.

This clonotype is categorized as medium-sized (0.01 to 0.1%). Which antigen it targets is not known. Within one base of it there is no much larger clone, and no base qualities were kept. General study outcomes and caveats: Although the availability of volunteer samples limited sample sizes, the sizes were judged adequate for detecting differences between groups. Space occupied by over-represented MAIT clonotypes fell significantly from baseline to mid-infection (around 0.15 to 0.10), with no significant post-infection difference. MAIT cell TRBV usage was oligoclonal with a preference for TRBV20 and TRBV6, and infection did not appear to change this usage. Compared with healthy controls, diagnosed volunteers had more expansion or contraction among the top five MAIT clonotypes (around 0.5 versus 0.13), a finding that suggests the repertoire is reshaped by infection.

The germline V gene yields MRHNA for CDR1 and SNTAGT for CDR2. V loses 3 bases, J loses 2 bases, and the germline ends lie 7 bases apart. The CDR3 sequence holds 13 residues, the cysteine and phenylalanine included. The sequence is cut down to CDR3 DNA, 39 bases in frame from base 1. The label giving this sample's time point can be read as: mid-infection, around enteric fever diagnosis. Using flow cytometry, MAIT cells, defined as Valpha7.2+ CD161+ T cells, were identified and sorted. Circulating MAIT cell TCRbeta repertoires were profiled longitudinally in several volunteers in whom enteric fever developed after controlled oral challenge with live Salmonella Paratyphi A. Every diagnosed volunteer provided MAIT cell samples at three timepoints: pre-infection, mid-infection and post-infection. A diagnosis of enteric fever was based on Paratyphi A bacteremia and/or a persistent fever above 38 degrees C that lasted longer than 12 hours. Challenged volunteers were diagnosed with infection sometime between day 4 and day 7 after challenge. For RNA extraction, about 4,500 to 10,000 MAIT cells from each sample were sorted straight into RNAqueous-Micro lysis buffer. Lymphoprep gradient centrifugation was used to isolate peripheral blood mononuclear cells from both the blood samples and the leukocyte cones. Sorting was done on either a BD FACSAria Fusion or a BD FACSAria III sorter.

The library came from 5' RACE. Two rounds of PCR with Phusion High-Fidelity polymerase amplified TCRbeta, with sample-specific barcodes added in the primers. TCRbeta libraries were made through template-switch cDNA synthesis using SMARTScribe reverse transcriptase and a TRBC-specific primer. After barcoding, samples were pooled and then prepared using the NEBNext Ultra DNA Library Prep Kit for Illumina. Sequencing of libraries was performed on an Illumina MiSeq with the MiSeq reagent kit v2, 300 cycles. As for the authors' bioinformatics: Jemultiplexer was used to demultiplex reads by barcode, and MiTCR with default parameters handled the alignment. Non-functional sequences were filtered out with VDJtools, and clonotypes were defined by amino acid sequence, with frequencies based on assigned sequence reads. The clonal space homeostasis analysis grouped clonotypes by frequency into over-represented (0.05-1), large, medium and small bins. Clones were called with MiXCR by TCRdb after fastp trimmed the public reads at Q25, and only in-frame beta chains were retained. A single entry per CDR3 protein holds the most common genes and DNA from its merged rows. Here the V and J calls rest on TCRdb's processing, not on the authors' analysis. This sample has over 800 distinct CDR3 sequences in its table, and around 21% of those were observed once. Around 40% of the sample lies in the top ten.

The sequence was obtained from a person aged 18 to 70 who was deliberately infected with Salmonella Paratyphi A in a paratyphoid fever challenge study. The sequencing here drew on MAIT cells from PBMCs, taken at the middle sampling point of the challenge study. Recombination joined TRBV6-4 with TRBJ1-1, with TRBD1 tentatively as D gene (5 bases match). The CDR3 is CASSEGENTEAFF. In nucleotide form, the sequence is TGTGCCAGCAGTGAAGGGGAAAACACTGAAGCTTTCTTT.